This T cell receptor beta chain came from a study of CD8+CD57+ T cells in acquired aplastic anemia. Study-wide background: DNA from sorted CD4+ and CD8+ cells averaged roughly 3.2 ug.

The sequenced patients had an expansion of CD8+CD57+ cells seen by flow cytometry. Patients had not yet gotten any therapy when their blood was taken for sampling. Genomic DNA templated the TCR beta VDJ and CDR3 profiling. A single record per CDR3 protein comes from TCRdb applying MiXCR to the reads. The sample has more than 150,000 distinct CDR3 sequences; around 48% are singletons. Sequencing was carried out using sorted CD4+, CD8+, or CD8+CD57+ T cells (not recorded which) from PBMCs. This receptor was identified in a human donor with aplastic anemia.

CDR3 sequence (DNA): TGTGCCATCAGTTCAGAGGACAAGATCACAGATACGCAGTATTTT. This gives the protein CAISSEDKITDTQYF. This chain joins TRBV10-3 and TRBJ2-3; tentative D call: TRBD1 (5 bases). Germline-derived CDR1 and CDR2 are ENHRY and SYGVKD. The CDR3 sequence is 15 residues long. V was clipped by 5 bases and J by 2 bases, with 14 bases between them.